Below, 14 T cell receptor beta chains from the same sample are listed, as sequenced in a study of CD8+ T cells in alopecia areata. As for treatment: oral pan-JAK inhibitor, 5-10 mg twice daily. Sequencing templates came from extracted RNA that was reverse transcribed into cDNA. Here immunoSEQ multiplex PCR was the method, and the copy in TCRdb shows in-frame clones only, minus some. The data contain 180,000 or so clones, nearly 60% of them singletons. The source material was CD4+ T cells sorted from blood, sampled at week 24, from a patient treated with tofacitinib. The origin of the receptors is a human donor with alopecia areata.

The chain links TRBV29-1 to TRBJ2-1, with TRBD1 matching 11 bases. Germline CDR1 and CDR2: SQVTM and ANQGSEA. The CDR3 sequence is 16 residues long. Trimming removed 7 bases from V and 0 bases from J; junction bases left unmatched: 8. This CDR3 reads CSGTGQGASSYNEQFF. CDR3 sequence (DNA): TGCAGCGGGACCGGACAGGGGGCGAGCTCCTACAATGAGCAGTTCTTC.

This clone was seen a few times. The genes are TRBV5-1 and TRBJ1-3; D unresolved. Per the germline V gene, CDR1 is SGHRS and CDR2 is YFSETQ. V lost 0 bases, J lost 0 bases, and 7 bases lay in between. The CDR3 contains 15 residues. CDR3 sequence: CASSLGAFSGNTIYF. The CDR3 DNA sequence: TGCGCCAGCAGCTTGGGGGCGTTCTCTGGAAACACCATATATTTT.

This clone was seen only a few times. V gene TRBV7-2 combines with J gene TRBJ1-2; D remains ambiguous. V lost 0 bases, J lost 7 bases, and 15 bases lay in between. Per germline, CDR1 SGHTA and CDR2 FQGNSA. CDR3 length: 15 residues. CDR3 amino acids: CASSLAEGLAGGYTF. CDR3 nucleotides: TGTGCCAGCAGCTTAGCGGAGGGATTAGCGGGTGGCTACACCTTC. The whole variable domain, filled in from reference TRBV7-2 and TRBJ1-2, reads GAGVSQSPSNKVTEKGKDVELRCDPISGHTALYWYRQSLGQGLEFLIYFQGNSAPDKSGLPSDRFSAERTGGSVSTLTIQRTQQEDSAVYLCASSLAEGLAGGYTFGSGTRLTVV.

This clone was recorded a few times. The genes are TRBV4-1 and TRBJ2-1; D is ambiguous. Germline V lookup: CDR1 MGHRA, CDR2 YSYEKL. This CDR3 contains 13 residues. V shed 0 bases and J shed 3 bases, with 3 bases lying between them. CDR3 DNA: TGCGCCAGCAGCCAAGATGACTACAATGAGCAGTTCTTC. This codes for CASSQDDYNEQFF.

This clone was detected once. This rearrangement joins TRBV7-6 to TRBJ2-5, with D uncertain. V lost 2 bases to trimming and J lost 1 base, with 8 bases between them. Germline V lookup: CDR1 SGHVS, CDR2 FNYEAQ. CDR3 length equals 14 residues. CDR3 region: CASSLSPAQETQYF. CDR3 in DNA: TGTGCCAGCAGCTTATCTCCAGCCCAAGAGACCCAGTACTTC. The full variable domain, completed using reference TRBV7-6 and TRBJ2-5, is GAGVSQSPRYKVTKRGQDVALRCDPISGHVSLYWYRQALGQGPEFLTYFNYEAQQDKSGLPNDRFSAERPEGSISTLTIQRTEQRDSAMYRCASSLSPAQETQYFGPGTRLLVL.

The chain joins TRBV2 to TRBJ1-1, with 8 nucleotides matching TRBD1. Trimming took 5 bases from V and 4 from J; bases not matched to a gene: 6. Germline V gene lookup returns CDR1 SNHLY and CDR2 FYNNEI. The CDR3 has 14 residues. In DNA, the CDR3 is TGTGCCAGCAGTCCACAGGGGGGGACCACTGAAGCTTTCTTT. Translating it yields CASSPQGGTTEAFF.

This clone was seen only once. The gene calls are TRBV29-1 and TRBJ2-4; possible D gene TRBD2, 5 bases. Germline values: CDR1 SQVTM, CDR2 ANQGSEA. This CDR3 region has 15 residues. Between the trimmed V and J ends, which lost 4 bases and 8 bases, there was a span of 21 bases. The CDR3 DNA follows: TGCAGCGTTGTGGGTAGCGAGGGATGGGGTGACATTCAGTACTTC. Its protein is CSVVGSEGWGDIQYF.

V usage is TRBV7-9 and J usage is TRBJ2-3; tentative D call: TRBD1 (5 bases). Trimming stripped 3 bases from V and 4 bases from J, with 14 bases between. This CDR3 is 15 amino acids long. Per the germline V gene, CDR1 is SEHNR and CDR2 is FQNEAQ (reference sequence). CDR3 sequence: CASSLGQFSPDTQYF. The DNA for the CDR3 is TGTGCCAGCAGCTTGGGGCAGTTCTCTCCAGATACGCAGTATTTT.

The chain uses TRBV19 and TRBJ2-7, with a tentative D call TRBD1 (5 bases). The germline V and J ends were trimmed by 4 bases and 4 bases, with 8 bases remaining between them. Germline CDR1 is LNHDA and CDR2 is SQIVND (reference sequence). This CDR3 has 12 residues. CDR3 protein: CASSRAGYEQYF. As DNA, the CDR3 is TGTGCCAGTAGTAGAGCAGGGTACGAGCAGTACTTC.

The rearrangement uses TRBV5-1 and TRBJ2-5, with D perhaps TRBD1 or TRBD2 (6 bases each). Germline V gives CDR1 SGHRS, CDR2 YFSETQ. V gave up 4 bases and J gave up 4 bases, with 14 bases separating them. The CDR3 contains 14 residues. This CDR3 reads CASSRGGNAETQYF. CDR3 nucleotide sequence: TGCGCCAGCAGCCGAGGGGGGAATGCAGAGACCCAGTACTTC.

The CDR3 DNA reads TGCGCCAGCAGCTTGCAGGGGGTAGCTTTCTTT. Protein product: CASSLQGVAFF. The gene calls are TRBV5-1 and TRBJ1-1; 7 bases match TRBD1. Germline CDR1 reads SGHRS; CDR2 reads YFSETQ. The CDR3 is 11 amino acids. V was clipped by 1 base and J by 10 bases; unmatched bases: 1.

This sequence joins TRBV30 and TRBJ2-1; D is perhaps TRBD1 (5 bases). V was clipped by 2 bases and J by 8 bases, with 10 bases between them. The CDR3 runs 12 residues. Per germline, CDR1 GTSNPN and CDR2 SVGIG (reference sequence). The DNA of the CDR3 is TGTGCCTGGAGTATCTGGGGCGATGAGCAGTTCTTC. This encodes CAWSIWGDEQFF.

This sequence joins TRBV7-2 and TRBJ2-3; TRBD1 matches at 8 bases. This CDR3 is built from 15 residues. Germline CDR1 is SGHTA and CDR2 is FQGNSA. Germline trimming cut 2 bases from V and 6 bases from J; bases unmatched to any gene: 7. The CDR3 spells CASSLSRQGFDTQYF. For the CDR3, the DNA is TGTGCCAGCAGCTTAAGTCGACAGGGGTTTGATACGCAGTATTTT.

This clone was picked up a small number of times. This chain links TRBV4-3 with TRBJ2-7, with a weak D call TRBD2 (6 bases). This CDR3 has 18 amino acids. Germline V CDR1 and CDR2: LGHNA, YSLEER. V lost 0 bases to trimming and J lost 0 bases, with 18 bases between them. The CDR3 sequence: CASSQDWGGLTASYEQYF. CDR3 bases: TGCGCCAGCAGCCAAGATTGGGGCGGACTAACAGCCTCCTACGAGCAGTACTTC.